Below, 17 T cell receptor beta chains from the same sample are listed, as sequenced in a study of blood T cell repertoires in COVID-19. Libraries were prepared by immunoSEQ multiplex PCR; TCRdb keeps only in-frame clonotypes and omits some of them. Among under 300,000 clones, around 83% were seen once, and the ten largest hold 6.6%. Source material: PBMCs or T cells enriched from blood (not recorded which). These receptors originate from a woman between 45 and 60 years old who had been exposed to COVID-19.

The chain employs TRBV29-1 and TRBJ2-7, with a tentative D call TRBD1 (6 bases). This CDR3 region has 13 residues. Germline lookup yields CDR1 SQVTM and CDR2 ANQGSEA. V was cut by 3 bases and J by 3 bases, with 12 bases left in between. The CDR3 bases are TGCAGCGTTGACAGTGGGGGCCTCTACGAGCAGTACTTC. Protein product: CSVDSGGLYEQYF.

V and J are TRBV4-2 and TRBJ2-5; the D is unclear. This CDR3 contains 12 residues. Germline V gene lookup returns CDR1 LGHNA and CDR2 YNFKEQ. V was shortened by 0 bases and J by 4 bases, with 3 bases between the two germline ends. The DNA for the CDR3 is TGTGCCAGCAGCCAAGACAGAGAGACCCAGTACTTC. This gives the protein CASSQDRETQYF.

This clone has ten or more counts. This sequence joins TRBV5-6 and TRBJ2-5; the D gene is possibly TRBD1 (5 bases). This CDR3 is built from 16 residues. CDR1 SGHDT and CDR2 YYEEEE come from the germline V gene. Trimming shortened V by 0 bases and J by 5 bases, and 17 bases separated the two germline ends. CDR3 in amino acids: CASSLVVKGSGETQYF. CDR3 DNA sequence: TGTGCCAGCAGCTTGGTGGTTAAGGGGTCAGGGGAGACCCAGTACTTC.

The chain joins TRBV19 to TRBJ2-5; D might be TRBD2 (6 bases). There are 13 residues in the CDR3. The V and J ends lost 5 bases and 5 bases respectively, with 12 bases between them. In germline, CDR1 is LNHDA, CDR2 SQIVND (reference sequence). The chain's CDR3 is CASSPRGRETQYF. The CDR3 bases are TGTGCCAGTAGTCCCCGAGGGAGGGAGACCCAGTACTTC.

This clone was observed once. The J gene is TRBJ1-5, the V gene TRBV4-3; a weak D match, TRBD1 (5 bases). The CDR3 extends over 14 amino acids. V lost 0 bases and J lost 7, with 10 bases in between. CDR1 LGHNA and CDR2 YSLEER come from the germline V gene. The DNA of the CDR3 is TGCGCCAGCAGCCAAGAGGTTCGGGGGCAGCCCCAGCATTTT. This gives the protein CASSQEVRGQPQHF.

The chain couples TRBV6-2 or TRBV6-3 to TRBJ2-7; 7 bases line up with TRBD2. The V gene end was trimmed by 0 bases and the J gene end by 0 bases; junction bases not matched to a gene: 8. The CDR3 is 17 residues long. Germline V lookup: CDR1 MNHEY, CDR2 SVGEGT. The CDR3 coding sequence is TGTGCCAGCAGTTACTCGACCTTCGGGGGGACCTCCTACGAGCAGTACTTC. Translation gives CASSYSTFGGTSYEQYF.

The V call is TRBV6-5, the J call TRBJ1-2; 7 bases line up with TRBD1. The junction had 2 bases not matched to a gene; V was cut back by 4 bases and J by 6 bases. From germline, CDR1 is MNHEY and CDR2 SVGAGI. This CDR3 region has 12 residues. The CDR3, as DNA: TGTGCCAGCAGTTCAGGGGGAGATGGCTACACCTTC. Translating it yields CASSSGGDGYTF.

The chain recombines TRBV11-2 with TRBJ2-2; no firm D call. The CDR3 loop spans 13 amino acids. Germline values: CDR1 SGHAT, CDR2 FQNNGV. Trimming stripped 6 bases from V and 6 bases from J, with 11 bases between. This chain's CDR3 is CASSSRMAGELFF. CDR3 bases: TGTGCCAGCAGTTCTAGGATGGCCGGGGAGCTGTTTTTT.

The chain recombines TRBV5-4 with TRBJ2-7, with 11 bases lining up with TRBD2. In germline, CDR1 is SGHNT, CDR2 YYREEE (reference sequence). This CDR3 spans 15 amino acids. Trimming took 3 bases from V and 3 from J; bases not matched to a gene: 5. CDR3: CASSSLAGGYYEQYF. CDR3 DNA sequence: TGTGCCAGCAGCTCGCTAGCGGGGGGTTACTACGAGCAGTACTTC.

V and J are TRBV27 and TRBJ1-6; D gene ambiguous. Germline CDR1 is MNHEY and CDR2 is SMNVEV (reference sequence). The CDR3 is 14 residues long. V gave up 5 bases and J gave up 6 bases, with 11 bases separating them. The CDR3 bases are TGTGCCAGCAGTAGGAGTGGTAGTAATTCACCCCTCCACTTT. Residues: CASSRSGSNSPLHF.

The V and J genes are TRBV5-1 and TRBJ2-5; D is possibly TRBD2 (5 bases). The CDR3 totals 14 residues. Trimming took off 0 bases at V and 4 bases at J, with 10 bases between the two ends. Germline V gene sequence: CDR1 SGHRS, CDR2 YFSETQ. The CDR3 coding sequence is TGCGCCAGCAGCTTGGATCCTAGCAGAGAGACCCAGTACTTC. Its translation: CASSLDPSRETQYF.

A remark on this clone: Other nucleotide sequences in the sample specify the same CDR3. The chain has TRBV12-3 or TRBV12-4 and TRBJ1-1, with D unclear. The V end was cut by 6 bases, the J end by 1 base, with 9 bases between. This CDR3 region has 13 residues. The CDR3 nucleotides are TGTGCCAGCAGCTTCGGGAGGAACACTGAAGCTTTCTTT. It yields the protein CASSFGRNTEAFF.

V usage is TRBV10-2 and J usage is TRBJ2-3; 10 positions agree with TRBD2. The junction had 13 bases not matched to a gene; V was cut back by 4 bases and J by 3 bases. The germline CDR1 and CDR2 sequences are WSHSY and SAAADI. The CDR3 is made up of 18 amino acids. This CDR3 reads CASSGQAGGILGTDTQYF. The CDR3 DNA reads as TGCGCCAGCAGTGGACAAGCGGGGGGGATTCTTGGGACAGATACGCAGTATTTT.

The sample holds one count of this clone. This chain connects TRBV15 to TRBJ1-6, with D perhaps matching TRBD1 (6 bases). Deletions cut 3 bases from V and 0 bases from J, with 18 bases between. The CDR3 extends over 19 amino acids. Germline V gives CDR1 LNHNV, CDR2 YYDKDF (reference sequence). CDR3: CATSSLSRQESSYNSPLHF. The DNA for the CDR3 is TGTGCCACCAGCAGTCTATCTAGACAGGAGAGCTCCTATAATTCACCCCTCCACTTT.

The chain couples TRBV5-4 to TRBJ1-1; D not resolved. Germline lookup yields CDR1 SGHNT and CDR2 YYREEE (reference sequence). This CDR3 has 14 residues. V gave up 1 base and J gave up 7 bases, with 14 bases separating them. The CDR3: CASSLWEGFGEAFF. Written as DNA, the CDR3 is TGTGCCAGCAGCTTGTGGGAGGGTTTTGGTGAAGCTTTCTTT.

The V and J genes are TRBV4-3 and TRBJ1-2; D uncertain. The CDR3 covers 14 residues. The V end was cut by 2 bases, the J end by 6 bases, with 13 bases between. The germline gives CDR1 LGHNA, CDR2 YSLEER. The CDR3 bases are TGCGCCAGCAGCCAAAGTCCGCGATCCCATGGCTACACCTTC. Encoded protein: CASSQSPRSHGYTF.

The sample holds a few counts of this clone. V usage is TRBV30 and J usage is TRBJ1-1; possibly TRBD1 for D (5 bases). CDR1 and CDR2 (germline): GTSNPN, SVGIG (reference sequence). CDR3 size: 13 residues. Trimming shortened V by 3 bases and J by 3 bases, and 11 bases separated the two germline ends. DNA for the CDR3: TGTGCCTGGAGCTGGGGGGGGGACACTGAAGCTTTCTTT. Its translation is CAWSWGGDTEAFF.